The table lists the clone carrying this T cell receptor beta chain with many counts. The antigen is unknown. This entry is derived from a study of T cells after yellow fever vaccination. For the study at large: Those fractions that held only low numbers of cells were prepared using the SMART-Seq v4 Ultra Low Input RNA kit.

Each CDR3 protein gets one entry after TCRdb re-called the 5' RACE reads with MiXCR. Seen here are 200,000 to 300,000 distinct CDR3 sequences, approximately 3.8% observed once, and the top ten hold around a fifth. Findings and caveats of the study: Post-booster repertoires again held most primary-vaccination clones (96% CD4, over 80% CD8). Only a small proportion of the clonotypes turned up in both the CD4 and the CD8 compartments, likely arising from convergent recombination.

The source material was PBMCs, sampled 15 days after the yellow fever booster vaccination. This clonotype was sampled from a man between 18 and 29 years old who received the YFV17D yellow fever vaccine.

The CDR3 sequence: CASSPGDPPGNTGELFF. In DNA form, the CDR3 reads TGTGCCAGCAGTCCAGGGGACCCCCCGGGGAACACCGGGGAGCTGTTTTTT. J is TRBJ2-2 and V is TRBV12-3 or TRBV12-4, with D maybe TRBD1 (6 bases). The CDR3 is 17 residues long. The ends were cut back, 5 bases at V and 1 base at J, with 17 bases in the middle.